The text below deals with one T cell receptor beta chain. Its antigen remains unidentified. The data were taken from a study of T cell responses to AZD1222 COVID-19 vaccine. Study conclusions and caveats: Increases in Spike-specific TCR breadth and depth were seen after two AZD1222 doses.

Profiled with immunoSEQ multiplex PCR; TCRdb holds only in-frame clones, not every one. Of about 150,000 clones listed, 91% are singletons. Here the sequenced sample was peripheral blood, taken 28 days after the second dose of the MenACWY control vaccine. The clonotype was recovered from an adult who received the MenACWY meningococcal vaccine as a control.

The CDR3 bases are TGTGCCAGCAGCCAAGCATTCTCATCCACAGATACGCAGTATTTT. Translation: CASSQAFSSTDTQYF. This chain uses TRBV3-1 (or the pseudogene TRBV3-2) with TRBJ2-3; D is undetermined. CDR1 and CDR2 from the germline V gene are LGHDT and YNNKEL (reference sequence). Between the trimmed V and J ends, which lost 1 base and 2 bases, there was a span of 10 bases. This CDR3 region has 15 residues.